The source of this T cell receptor beta chain is a study of cytomegalovirus exposure and HLA in healthy donors. The CDR3 runs to 14 residues. Germline V CDR1 and CDR2: MDHEN, SYDVKM. The V end was cut by 6 bases, the J end by 2 bases, with 13 bases between. The PCR ran on 60 Vbeta and 13 Jbeta primers. Measured with immunoSEQ multiplex PCR; TCRdb has only the in-frame clones, and not every one. The data show under 200,000 clones, 82% seen once. The sequenced material came from PBMCs. The sequence came from a girl under 18 in good health and CMV-seropositive. This chain joins TRBV28 and TRBJ1-1; D is perhaps TRBD1 (5 bases). The CDR3 protein is CASRERGKNTEAFF. For the CDR3, the DNA is TGTGCCAGCAGAGAAAGGGGTAAAAACACTGAAGCTTTCTTT.